The 28 T cell receptor beta chains reported below all come from one sample, sequenced in a study of beta chain features in type 1 diabetes. Sequencing targeted expressed TCRB transcripts, as all isolated RNA had been reverse transcribed. The protocol was immunoSEQ multiplex PCR, while the TCRdb copy is restricted to in-frame clones and leaves out a portion. The sample has around 16,000 clones, 45% to 55% seen once. The sequencing sample was made of stem cell memory CD4+ T cells from blood. These receptors all come from a woman between 18 and 29 years old in good health.

This chain joins TRBV4-1 and TRBJ2-5, with D possibly TRBD2 on 6 matching bases. The CDR3 length is 16 residues. Between the trimmed V and J ends, which lost 1 base and 2 bases, there was a span of 14 bases. The germline CDR1 and CDR2 sequences are MGHRA and YSYEKL. The CDR3: CASSQGPAGLQETQYF. The CDR3 DNA sequence: TGCGCCAGCAGCCAAGGTCCAGCGGGCCTACAAGAGACCCAGTACTTC.

This chain links TRBV7-2 with TRBJ1-2; 7 nucleotides align to TRBD1. This CDR3 has 15 residues. From germline, CDR1 is SGHTA and CDR2 FQGNSA. Trimming took 8 bases from V and 0 from J; bases not matched to a gene: 9. The CDR3 DNA follows: TGTGCCAGCGGGTTGCCAGGGACAGCTAACTATGGCTACACCTTC. It specifies CASGLPGTANYGYTF.

V is TRBV7-2 and J is TRBJ2-3, with 9 bases that match TRBD2. From germline, CDR1 is SGHTA and CDR2 FQGNSA. This CDR3 region has 14 residues. V was clipped by 5 bases and J by 4 bases; unmatched bases: 4. CDR3 residues: CASSNSGSPDTQYF. CDR3 bases: TGTGCCAGCAGCAATAGCGGGAGCCCAGATACGCAGTATTTT.

This clone came up once. This sequence joins TRBV5-4 and TRBJ1-6; 10 bases are shared with TRBD1. V dropped 3 bases and J dropped 7; count of bases not matched to a gene: 10. Germline V gene data show CDR1 as SGHNT and CDR2 as YYREEE (reference sequence). The CDR3 has 17 residues. The CDR3 region has the DNA TGTGCCAGCAGCTCTTACTTTCGACAGGGGGCGAATTCACCCCTCCACTTT. It translates to CASSSYFRQGANSPLHF.

V is TRBV6-5 and J is TRBJ1-2, with 8 nucleotides matching TRBD1. The CDR3 consists of 13 residues. The germline V gene has CDR1 MNHEY and CDR2 SVGAGI. V lost 5 bases to trimming and J lost 6 bases; unmatched junction nucleotides: 5. The DNA of the CDR3 is TGTGCCAGCAGTGTTGACAGGGGAGATGGCTACACCTTC. It codes for CASSVDRGDGYTF.

The V gene is TRBV19, the J gene TRBJ2-1, with D hard to call. The CDR3 has 13 amino acids. Trimming removed 1 base from V and 7 bases from J, with 8 bases in between. The V gene's germline CDR1 is LNHDA and CDR2 SQIVND (reference sequence). The CDR3 coding sequence is TGTGCCAGTAGTATAGGCTCCGGGAATGAGCAGTTCTTC. Amino acids: CASSIGSGNEQFF.

The V call is TRBV6-5, the J call TRBJ2-7; 7 nucleotides align to TRBD1. Germline values: CDR1 MNHEY, CDR2 SVGAGI. This CDR3 is 14 amino acids long. The V segment lost 0 bases and the J segment 4 bases; nucleotides outside the gene matches: 3. In DNA form, the CDR3 reads TGTGCCAGCAGTTACTCAGAGACAGGGTACGAGCAGTACTTC. Protein product: CASSYSETGYEQYF.

The V call is TRBV29-1, the J call TRBJ2-1; possibly TRBD2 for D (6 bases). Trimming stripped 3 bases from V and 7 bases from J, with 13 bases between. The CDR3 has 13 residues. Germline values: CDR1 SQVTM, CDR2 ANQGSEA. The CDR3 region is CSVDRDWNNEQFF. The CDR3 DNA sequence: TGCAGCGTTGATCGGGACTGGAATAATGAGCAGTTCTTC.

The gene calls are TRBV19 and TRBJ1-1; D ambiguous. This CDR3 is built from 13 residues. The V and J ends lost 3 bases and 3 bases respectively, with 8 bases between them. From germline, CDR1 is LNHDA and CDR2 SQIVND (reference sequence). The CDR3 coding sequence is TGTGCCAGTAGTATGGTCGCAGACACTGAAGCTTTCTTT. Translation gives CASSMVADTEAFF. Full variable domain (outside the CDR3, taken from reference TRBV19 and TRBJ1-1): DGGITQSPKYLFRKEGQNVTLSCEQNLNHDAMYWYRQDPGQGLRLIYYSQIVNDFQKGDIAEGYSVSREKKESFPLTVTSAQKNPTAFYLCASSMVADTEAFFGQGTRLTVV.

The genes are TRBV6-1 and TRBJ1-1; D perhaps matches TRBD1 (5 bases). Germline CDR1 and CDR2: MNHNS and SASEGT. V shed 2 bases and J shed 1 base, with 5 bases lying between them. The CDR3 covers 13 residues. The CDR3 sequence: CASSEQGNTEAFF. The CDR3 nucleotides read TGTGCCAGCAGTGAACAGGGGAACACTGAAGCTTTCTTT.

This chain connects TRBV28 to TRBJ2-3, with D possibly matching TRBD2 (5 bases). V was trimmed by 3 bases and J by 11 bases, leaving 18 bases between them. This CDR3 comprises 14 residues. Per the germline V gene, CDR1 is MDHEN and CDR2 is SYDVKM. The CDR3 spells CASSFVSGRGQQYF. DNA of the CDR3: TGTGCCAGCAGTTTTGTATCTGGCCGCGGGCAGCAGTATTTT. Looking up the rest from reference TRBV28 and TRBJ2-3 gives the full variable domain: DVKVTQSSRYLVKRTGEKVFLECVQDMDHENMFWYRQDPGLGLRLIYFSYDVKMKEKGDIPEGYSVSREKKERFSLILESASTNQTSMYLCASSFVSGRGQQYFGPGTRLTVL.

The table lists this clone with a few counts. The V and J genes are TRBV25-1 and TRBJ2-2; TRBD2 aligns across 13 bases. CDR1 is MGHDK and CDR2 is SYGVNS in the germline V gene. Trimming removed 3 bases from V and 4 bases from J; junction bases left unmatched: 8. The CDR3 extends over 18 amino acids. Here the CDR3 DNA reads TGTGCCAGCAGTGAGCCCCCAACTAGCGGGAGGGCCACCGGGGAGCTGTTTTTT. This codes for CASSEPPTSGRATGELFF.

This clone was seen more than once but under ten times. DNA for the CDR3: TGCGCCAGCAGCTTGGCGGCTAGCGGGGGCAATGAGCAGTTCTTC. As protein: CASSLAASGGNEQFF. This chain uses TRBV5-1 with TRBJ2-1, with 10 bases that match TRBD2. The CDR3 extends over 15 amino acids. The germline V gene has CDR1 SGHRS and CDR2 YFSETQ. V was pared by 0 bases and J by 6 bases, with 3 bases of the junction left unmatched.

This clone was seen a few times. V gene TRBV11-3 combines with J gene TRBJ2-6; tentatively, D is TRBD2 (6 bases). From germline, CDR1 is SGHNT and CDR2 YENEEA. The CDR3 is 18 amino acids. The V gene lost 4 bases and the J gene lost 0 bases, with 16 bases spanning the gap. CDR3 region: CASSSRGLQYSGANVLTF. Here the CDR3 DNA reads TGTGCCAGCAGCTCTAGGGGACTCCAGTACTCTGGGGCCAACGTCCTGACTTTC.

About this clone: One end of the junction varies from germline; a read error may be responsible. This chain uses TRBV4-2 with TRBJ2-7; maybe TRBD1 (7 bases). The CDR3 covers 12 residues. Looked up from germline, CDR1 is LGHNA and CDR2 is YNFKEQ. CDR3 residues: CASSQPQAGQTF. The CDR3 DNA reads TGTGCCAGCAGCCAACCCCAGGCGGGACAGACCTTC.

This clone was detected only a few times. The chain combines TRBV7-2 with TRBJ1-5, with 10 positions matching TRBD1. The CDR3 is made up of 15 amino acids. V shed 4 bases, J shed 7 bases, and the junction held 7 bases outside the gene matches. Per germline, CDR1 SGHTA and CDR2 FQGNSA. CDR3 coding DNA: TGTGCCAGCAGCTCGACAGGGGGCGCAAGGCAGCCCCAGCATTTT. Translated: CASSSTGGARQPQHF. The whole variable domain, remainder taken from reference TRBV7-2 and TRBJ1-5, is GAGVSQSPSNKVTEKGKDVELRCDPISGHTALYWYRQSLGQGLEFLIYFQGNSAPDKSGLPSDRFSAERTGGSVSTLTIQRTQQEDSAVYLCASSSTGGARQPQHFGDGTRLSIL.

V and J are TRBV6-5 and TRBJ2-3; 9 positions match TRBD1. The germline gives CDR1 MNHEY, CDR2 SVGAGI. V shed 6 bases, J shed 6 bases, and the junction held 4 bases outside the gene matches. The CDR3 runs 13 residues. The DNA of the CDR3 is TGTGCCAGCAGACCCACAGGGGGCGATACGCAGTATTTT. This encodes CASRPTGGDTQYF.

The chain is built from TRBV18 and TRBJ1-2; possible D gene TRBD1, 6 bases. CDR1 is KGHSH and CDR2 is LQKENI in the germline V gene. CDR3 length: 14 amino acids. V lost 3 bases to trimming and J lost 3 bases, with 11 bases between them. CDR3: CASSPWTDDYGYTF. As DNA, the CDR3 is TGTGCCAGCTCACCGTGGACAGACGACTATGGCTACACCTTC.

V usage is TRBV18 and J usage is TRBJ2-1; 10 bases fit TRBD2. Germline V gene data show CDR1 as KGHSH and CDR2 as LQKENI. Trimming took 6 bases from V and 7 from J; bases not matched to a gene: 9. The CDR3 consists of 15 residues. In DNA, the CDR3 is TGTGCCAGCTCCCCCAGCGGGAGGGTAGCGAATGAGCAGTTCTTC. It codes for CASSPSGRVANEQFF. The full variable domain, its missing parts supplied by reference TRBV18 and TRBJ2-1, is NAGVMQNPRHLVRRRGQEARLRCSPMKGHSHVYWYRQLPEEGLKFMVYLQKENIIDESGMPKERFSAEFPKEGPSILRIQQVVRGDSAAYFCASSPSGRVANEQFFGPGTRLTVL.

The chain carries TRBV2 and TRBJ2-7; perhaps TRBD1 as D (6 bases). CDR1 and CDR2 from the germline V gene are SNHLY and FYNNEI. The germline V and J ends were trimmed by 5 bases and 1 base, with 9 bases remaining between them. The CDR3 loop spans 13 amino acids. CDR3 coding DNA: TGTGCCAGCAGTAGTACAGGGTCCTACGAGCAGTACTTC. Residues: CASSSTGSYEQYF.

The rearrangement links TRBV4-2 to TRBJ1-1; 11 positions match TRBD1. J gave up 6 bases and V 6 bases, and 6 bases lay outside the gene matches. The length of the CDR3 is 14 residues. Germline lookup yields CDR1 LGHNA and CDR2 YNFKEQ. As DNA, the CDR3 is TGTGCCAGCAGGAGGACAGGGGGCGCCTCTGAAGCTTTCTTT. Amino acid sequence: CASRRTGGASEAFF.

The chain links TRBV5-4 to TRBJ2-4, with a tentative D call TRBD2 (5 bases). The CDR3 has 16 amino acids. The germline V gene has CDR1 SGHNT and CDR2 YYREEE (reference sequence). The V end was cut by 5 bases, the J end by 6 bases, with 21 bases between. This CDR3 reads CASSLPDSSGLNIQYF. CDR3 in DNA: TGTGCCAGCAGTCTCCCAGACTCAAGCGGACTAAACATTCAGTACTTC. The variable domain in full, completed from reference TRBV5-4 and TRBJ2-4, reads ETGVTQSPTHLIKTRGQQVTLRCSSQSGHNTVSWYQQALGQGPQFIFQYYREEENGRGNFPPRFSGLQFPNYSSELNVNALELDDSALYLCASSLPDSSGLNIQYFGAGTRLSVL.

The chain couples TRBV19 to TRBJ1-4; a weak D match, TRBD1 (6 bases). This CDR3 region has 15 residues. Germline lookup yields CDR1 LNHDA and CDR2 SQIVND (reference sequence). V was trimmed by 3 bases and J by 3 bases, leaving 11 bases between them. In DNA form, the CDR3 reads TGTGCCAGTAGTATTGATGGGGGCTCTAATGAAAAACTGTTTTTT. Translation gives CASSIDGGSNEKLFF.

V usage is TRBV4-2 and J usage is TRBJ2-2, with 7 bases lining up with TRBD1. V lost 4 bases, J lost 4 bases, and 6 bases stayed unmatched. The CDR3 consists of 15 residues. Per the germline V gene, CDR1 is LGHNA and CDR2 is YNFKEQ. The CDR3 reads CASSPKGAGTGELFF. CDR3 DNA sequence: TGTGCCAGCAGCCCGAAGGGGGCGGGCACCGGGGAGCTGTTTTTT.

The J gene is TRBJ2-1, the V gene TRBV29-1; 7 nucleotides agree with TRBD1. V shed 7 bases, J shed 4 bases, and the junction held 10 bases outside the gene matches. The germline CDR1 and CDR2 sequences are SQVTM and ANQGSEA. The CDR3 spans 14 residues. This CDR3 is CSASTGQRYNEQFF. The CDR3 DNA reads TGCAGCGCCTCTACGGGACAGAGATACAATGAGCAGTTCTTC.

CDR3 bases: TGTGCCAGCAGGAAGACTAGTCGGGAGACCCAGTACTTC. Protein sequence: CASRKTSRETQYF. The chain joins TRBV7-9 to TRBJ2-5; a weak D match, TRBD2 (6 bases). There are 13 residues in the CDR3. Germline-derived CDR1 and CDR2 are SEHNR and FQNEAQ (reference sequence). The V end was cut by 6 bases, the J end by 5 bases, with 13 bases between.

Of note for this clone: Relative to the germline gene, one junction end is altered; a read error may explain this. The rearrangement uses TRBV28 and TRBJ2-3, with 11 bases fitting TRBD1. The CDR3 consists of 15 residues. Germline V gene sequence: CDR1 MDHEN, CDR2 SYDVKM. CDR3 sequence: CASTRTGGFTYTQYF. The CDR3, as DNA: TGTGCCAGCACCCGGACAGGGGGCTTCACATATACGCAGTATTTT.

The CDR3 coding sequence is TGTGCCAGCAGTGGTGGACTCACCTACGAGCAGTACTTC. This gives the protein CASSGGLTYEQYF. The J gene is TRBJ2-7, the V gene TRBV5-5; tentatively, D is TRBD2 (5 bases). This CDR3 has 13 residues. In germline, CDR1 is SGHKS, CDR2 YYEKEE (reference sequence). Trimming cost V 5 bases and J 2 bases, with 11 bases left between them. Complete variable domain (other parts from reference TRBV5-5 and TRBJ2-7): DAGVTQSPTHLIKTRGQQVTLRCSPISGHKSVSWYQQVLGQGPQFIFQYYEKEERGRGNFPDRFSARQFPNYSSELNVNALLLGDSALYLCASSGGLTYEQYFGPGTRLTVT.